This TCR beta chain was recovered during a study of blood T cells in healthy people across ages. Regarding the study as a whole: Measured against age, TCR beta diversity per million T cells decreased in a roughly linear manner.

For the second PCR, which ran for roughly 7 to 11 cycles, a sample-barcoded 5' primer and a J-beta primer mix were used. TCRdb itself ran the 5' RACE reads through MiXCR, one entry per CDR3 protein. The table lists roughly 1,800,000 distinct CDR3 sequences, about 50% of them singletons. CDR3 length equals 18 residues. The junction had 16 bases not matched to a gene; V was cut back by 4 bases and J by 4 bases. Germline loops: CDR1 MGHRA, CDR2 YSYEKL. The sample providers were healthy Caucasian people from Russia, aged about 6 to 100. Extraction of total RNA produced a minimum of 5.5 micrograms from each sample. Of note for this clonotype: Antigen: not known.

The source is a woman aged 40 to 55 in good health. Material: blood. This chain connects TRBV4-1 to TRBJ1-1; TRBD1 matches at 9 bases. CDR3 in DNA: TGCGCCAGCAGCCGAGACAGGGGGGGTGGGGGACAGTCCACTGAAGCTTTCTTT. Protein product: CASSRDRGGGGQSTEAFF.